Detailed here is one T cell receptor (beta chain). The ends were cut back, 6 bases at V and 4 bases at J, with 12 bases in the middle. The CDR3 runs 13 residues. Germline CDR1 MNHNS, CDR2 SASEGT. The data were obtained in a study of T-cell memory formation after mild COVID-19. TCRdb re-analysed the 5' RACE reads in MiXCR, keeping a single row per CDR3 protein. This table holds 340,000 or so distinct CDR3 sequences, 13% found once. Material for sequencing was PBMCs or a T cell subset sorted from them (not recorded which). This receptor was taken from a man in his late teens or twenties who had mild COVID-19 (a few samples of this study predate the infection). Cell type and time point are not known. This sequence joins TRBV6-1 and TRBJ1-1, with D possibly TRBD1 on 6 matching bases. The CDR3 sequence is CASRVGGATEAFF. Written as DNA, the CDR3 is TGTGCCAGCAGAGTTGGGGGGGCCACTGAAGCTTTCTTT.